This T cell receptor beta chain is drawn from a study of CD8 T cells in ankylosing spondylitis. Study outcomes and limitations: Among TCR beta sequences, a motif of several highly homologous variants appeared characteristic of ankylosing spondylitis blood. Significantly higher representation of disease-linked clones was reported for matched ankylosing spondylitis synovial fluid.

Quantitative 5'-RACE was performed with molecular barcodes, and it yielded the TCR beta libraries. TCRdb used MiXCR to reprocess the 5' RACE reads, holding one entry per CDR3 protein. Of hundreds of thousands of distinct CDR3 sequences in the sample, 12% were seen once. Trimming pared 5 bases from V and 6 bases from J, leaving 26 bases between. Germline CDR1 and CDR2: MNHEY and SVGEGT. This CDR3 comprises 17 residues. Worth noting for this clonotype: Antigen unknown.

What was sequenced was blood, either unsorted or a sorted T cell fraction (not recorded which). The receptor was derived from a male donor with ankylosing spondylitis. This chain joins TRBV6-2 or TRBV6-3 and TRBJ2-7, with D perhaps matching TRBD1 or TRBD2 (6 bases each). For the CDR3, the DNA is TGTGCCAGCAGTCACCGACCACGGGACTCACCCAGGGGCGAGCAGTACTTC. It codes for CASSHRPRDSPRGEQYF.